The entry below describes one T cell receptor (beta chain). Time point: cycle 4 day 1 (C4D1), after 6 weeks of nivolumab. With no exception, relapse followed autologous stem cell transplantation in all patients, and brentuximab vedotin exposure varied. The table came from immunoSEQ multiplex PCR; TCRdb's copy has only in-frame clones and leaves some out. The sample holds roughly 100,000 clones; just under 80% are singletons and the top ten take 9.4%. These data come from a study of PD-1 blockade in classical Hodgkin lymphoma. Study background: The study gave patients nivolumab 3 mg/kg intravenously every 2 weeks.

Per germline, CDR1 PRHDT and CDR2 FYEKMQ (reference sequence). The CDR3 spans 15 residues. The V gene lost 1 base and the J gene lost 3 bases, with 12 bases spanning the gap. The chain employs TRBV13 and TRBJ1-2; no clear D gene. This sample comprised peripheral blood mononuclear cells (PBMCs), obtained before the fourth cycle of nivolumab. The TCR was taken from a human donor with classical Hodgkin lymphoma. The CDR3 DNA is TGTGCCAGCAGCTTAGCCCCCAGTCCTGACTATGGCTACACCTTC. It is translated as CASSLAPSPDYGYTF.